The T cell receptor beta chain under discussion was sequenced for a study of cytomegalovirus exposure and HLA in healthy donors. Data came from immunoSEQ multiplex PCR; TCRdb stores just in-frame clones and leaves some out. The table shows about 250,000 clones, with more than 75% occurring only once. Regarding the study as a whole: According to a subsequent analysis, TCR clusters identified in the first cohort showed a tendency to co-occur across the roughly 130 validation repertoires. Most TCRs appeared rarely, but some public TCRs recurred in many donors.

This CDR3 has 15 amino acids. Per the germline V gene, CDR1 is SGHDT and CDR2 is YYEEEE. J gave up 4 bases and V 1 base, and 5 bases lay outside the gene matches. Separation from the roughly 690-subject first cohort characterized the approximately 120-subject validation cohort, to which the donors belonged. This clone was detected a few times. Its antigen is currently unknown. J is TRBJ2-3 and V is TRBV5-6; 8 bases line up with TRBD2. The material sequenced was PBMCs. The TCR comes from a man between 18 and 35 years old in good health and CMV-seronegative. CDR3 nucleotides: TGTGCCAGCAGCTTGCCGTCCGGGAGGGCAGATACGCAGTATTTT. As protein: CASSLPSGRADTQYF.